This T cell receptor (beta chain) was captured in a study of blood T cells in healthy people across ages (dated by TCRdb to about 2015). With respect to the entire study: Template switching captured roughly one uniquely barcoded TCR beta cDNA molecule per two T cells in model experiments. The study measured age-related changes in TCR beta repertoire diversity using deep sequencing normalized with unique cDNA molecular identifiers. The donors were split into four age groups: young (average about 16 years), middle-aged (over 35), aged (over 55) and long-lived (about 82). Donors of different ages were randomly distributed across sequencing lanes to avoid experimental bias. The study analyzed two additional independent replicas of 1 million unique cDNA reads from the same blood draw for two donors, one aged 18 to 29 and one aged 80 or older.

Worth noting for this clonotype: The antigen it recognizes is unknown. No clone much larger than this one lies a single base away; base qualities are absent.

The library was prepared using 5' RACE. TCRdb names Illumina HiSeq 2500 as the instrument used. A second PCR of about 7 to 12 cycles was performed with a sample-barcoded 5' primer and a J-beta primer mix. A template-switch 5' adaptor carrying 12 random nucleotides introduced a unique molecular identifier onto each TCR beta cDNA molecule. At least 2.5 million CDR3-containing paired-end reads were obtained from each sample. The Mint cDNA synthesis kit, primed by a TRBC-specific oligonucleotide, was used to synthesize first-strand cDNA from all RNA. After uracil-DNA glycosylase treatment, a first 18-cycle PCR used universal primers M1SS and BC2_uni_R on all cDNA. The paper's data handling went like this. Normalization of each sample was performed by random selection of 1 million high-quality reads, each carrying a distinct molecular identifier. Instead of being binned into consensus sequences, reads that shared molecular identifiers were thrown out. MiTCR, set to a Q25 quality threshold and the strictest error-elimination algorithm, was used for CDR3 identification, clonotype clustering and error correction. A nonparametric unseen species model using Euler transformation provided a lower-bound estimate of total TCR beta diversity. TCRdb reworked the public reads: Q25 trimming with fastp, MiXCR clone assembly, productive beta chains retained. Merged by CDR3 protein, the rows form single entries marked with the most common genes and DNA. The V and J calls come from TCRdb's annotation, not from the publication. This sample comprises hundreds of thousands of distinct CDR3 sequences, roughly 53% of them detected only once. 30% to 45% of the sample goes to the ten largest clones.

The full study reports these points: Estimates of total diversity from one million sequenced T cells were regarded as lower bounds and underestimates. A strong correlation was found between observed TCR beta diversity and the percentage of naive T cells measured by flow cytometry. Compared with the aged group, the long-lived group had more naive CD4+ T cells, fewer expanded clones and increased TCR diversity, suggesting age selection. Observed TCR beta diversity per million T cells fell roughly linearly with age, and a significant reduction was already apparent by age around 40. The CMV infection status of donors was not known, potentially confounding age-related changes in expanded clonotypes. Conclusive comparison of naive and antigen-experienced compartments was prevented by the profiling of bulk unsorted PBMCs.

The donors were about 40 Caucasian individuals from Russia, aged roughly 6 to 90 years, who were systemically healthy. Approximately 11 milliliters of peripheral blood were drawn from each donor into EDTA-treated Vacutainer tubes. Ficoll-Paque density-gradient centrifugation was used to isolate PBMCs, with at least 7 million per sample. Trizol reagent was used to extract total RNA from the PBMCs, yielding at least 5 micrograms per sample. For every donor, flow cytometry on a PBMC aliquot measured the percentage of naive CD45RAhigh/CD27high T cells. CDR1 and CDR2 (SGHDT, YYEEEE) derive from the germline V gene. The CDR3 spans 14 residues, from the cysteine through the phenylalanine. This entry keeps only the CDR3 DNA: 42 bases, framed from base 1. V lost 3 bases and J lost 8 bases, and the count of bases not matched to a germline gene is 9.

This sequence originates from a man aged 55 to 69 in good health. The sequencing sample was made of blood. The chain links TRBV5-6 with TRBJ1-2; 8 of the junction bases match TRBD1. The nucleotide sequence reads as follows: TGTGCCAGCAGCTGGGGGACAGGAGTGGTCGGCTACACCTTC. Its protein reads: CASSWGTGVVGYTF.